The 8 T cell receptor beta chains below were found in one sample sequenced in a study of memory CD4+ T cells and cytomegalovirus serostatus. Single viable CD3+CD4+CD8-CD45RO+ cells were sorted as the memory CD4+ T cells. Sequenced by immunoSEQ multiplex PCR; TCRdb stores in-frame clones only, minus some. The profile shows some 49,000 clones, under 80% of them singletons. Sequencing input: memory CD4+ T cells from blood. The source of these receptors is an adult in good health and CMV-seronegative.

This clone was counted only a few times. The chain is built from TRBV7-9 and TRBJ1-5; D might be TRBD1 (5 bases). Trimming removed 5 bases from V and 3 bases from J, with 14 bases in between. CDR1 and CDR2 (germline): SEHNR, FQNEAQ (reference sequence). The CDR3 runs to 15 residues. The CDR3 coding sequence is TGTGCCAGCAGCCCCGATGGACAATCCAATCAGCCCCAGCATTTT. Encoded protein: CASSPDGQSNQPQHF.

The CDR3 loop reads CAWSTGNTIYF. DNA of the CDR3: TGTGCCTGGAGTACCGGAAACACCATATATTTT. This sequence joins TRBV30 and TRBJ1-3; D is uncertain. V shed 2 bases and J shed 4 bases, with 3 bases lying between them. The CDR3 spans 11 residues. Germline V gene lookup returns CDR1 GTSNPN and CDR2 SVGIG (reference sequence).

The CDR3 loop reads CASSPRRTLLNNEQFF. The CDR3 DNA is TGTGCCAGCTCACCACGCCGGACACTACTCAACAATGAGCAGTTCTTC. This chain joins TRBV18 and TRBJ2-1; the D gene is possibly TRBD1 (5 bases). V was clipped by 1 base and J by 5 bases, with 15 bases between them. Germline V gene sequence: CDR1 KGHSH, CDR2 LQKENI. The CDR3 spans 16 residues. The full variable domain, with the rest looked up from reference TRBV18 and TRBJ2-1, is NAGVMQNPRHLVRRRGQEARLRCSPMKGHSHVYWYRQLPEEGLKFMVYLQKENIIDESGMPKERFSAEFPKEGPSILRIQQVVRGDSAAYFCASSPRRTLLNNEQFFGPGTRLTVL.

This chain uses TRBV6-5 with TRBJ2-3; 7 bases line up with TRBD2. The trim removed 7 bases at V and 1 base at J, leaving 8 bases unmatched. CDR1 and CDR2 from the germline V gene are MNHEY and SVGAGI. This CDR3 is 15 amino acids long. The CDR3 region is CASTGRGGGTDTQYF. CDR3 nucleotides: TGTGCCAGCACCGGCCGGGGAGGGGGCACAGATACGCAGTATTTT.

This rearrangement joins TRBV7-3 to TRBJ2-1; D gene unclear. The germline V gene encodes CDR1 SGHTA and CDR2 FQGTGA. The CDR3 sequence is 16 residues long. V was cut by 0 bases and J by 0 bases, with 9 bases left in between. CDR3 nucleotide sequence: TGTGCCAGCAGCTTAACGGAACTTAGCTCCTACAATGAGCAGTTCTTC. Its translation: CASSLTELSSYNEQFF.

The genes are TRBV28 and TRBJ2-2, with D perhaps TRBD2 (6 bases). CDR1 is MDHEN and CDR2 is SYDVKM in the germline V gene. The CDR3 spans 11 residues. V lost 5 bases, J lost 15 bases, and 13 bases lay in between. The CDR3 loop reads CASSETRTVFF. The CDR3 bases are TGTGCCAGCAGTGAGACTAGAACGGTGTTTTTT.

This chain joins TRBV7-6 and TRBJ1-6; D call uncertain. With 0 bases removed from V and 9 bases from J, the gap between germline ends came to 6 bases. Germline-derived CDR1 and CDR2 are SGHVS and FNYEAQ. The CDR3 is 13 residues long. The CDR3 loop reads CASSLAAGSPLHF. CDR3 in DNA: TGTGCCAGCAGCTTAGCGGCCGGTTCACCCCTCCACTTT.

This sequence joins TRBV30 and TRBJ2-7; D tentatively fits TRBD1 or TRBD2 (6 bases each). The CDR3 loop spans 13 amino acids. The V end was cut by 3 bases, the J end by 1 base, with 10 bases between. Per the germline V gene, CDR1 is GTSNPN and CDR2 is SVGIG (reference sequence). The CDR3 loop reads CAWSRGLSYEQYF. The CDR3 DNA is TGTGCCTGGAGCCGGGGGCTGTCCTACGAGCAGTACTTC.